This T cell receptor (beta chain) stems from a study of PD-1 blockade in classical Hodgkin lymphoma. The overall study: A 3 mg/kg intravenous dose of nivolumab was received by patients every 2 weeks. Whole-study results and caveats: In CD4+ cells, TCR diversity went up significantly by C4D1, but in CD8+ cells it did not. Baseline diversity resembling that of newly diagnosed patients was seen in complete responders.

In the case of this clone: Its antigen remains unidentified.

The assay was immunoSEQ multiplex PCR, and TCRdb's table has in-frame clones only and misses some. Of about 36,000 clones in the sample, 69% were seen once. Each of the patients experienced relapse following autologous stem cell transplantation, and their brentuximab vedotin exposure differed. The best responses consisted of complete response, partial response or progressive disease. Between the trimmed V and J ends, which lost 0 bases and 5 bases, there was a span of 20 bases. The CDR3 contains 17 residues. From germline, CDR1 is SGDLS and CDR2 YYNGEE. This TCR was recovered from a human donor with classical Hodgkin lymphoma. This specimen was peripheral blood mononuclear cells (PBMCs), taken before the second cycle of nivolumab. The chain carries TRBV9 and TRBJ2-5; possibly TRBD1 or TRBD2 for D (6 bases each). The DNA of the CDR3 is TGTGCCAGCAGCGTAGGGGGGGCCGGTAGCGGAGTCGAGACCCAGTACTTC. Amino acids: CASSVGGAGSGVETQYF.